Listed here are 15 T cell receptor beta chains from one sample, sequenced in a study of response to subunit inactivated influenza vaccine. TCRdb processed the RT-PCR reads anew with MiXCR; each CDR3 protein has one entry. The sample consists of about half a million distinct CDR3 sequences, about 8% of them appearing once. Sequenced material: PBMCs from blood, taken 23 to 25 months after vaccination. The source of these receptors is a man between 50 and 69 years old who received an inactivated influenza vaccine.

This clonotype showed up just a few times. V gene TRBV27 combines with J gene TRBJ2-2; 11 bases are shared with TRBD2. Per germline, CDR1 MNHEY and CDR2 SMNVEV (reference sequence). Trimming removed 2 bases from V and 0 bases from J; junction bases left unmatched: 2. The CDR3 covers 17 residues. The chain's CDR3 is CASSLMGLAANTGELFF. CDR3 sequence (DNA): TGTGCCAGCAGTTTAATGGGACTAGCGGCGAACACCGGGGAGCTGTTTTTT.

The J gene is TRBJ2-3, the V gene TRBV6-2 or TRBV6-3; possible D gene TRBD1, 6 bases. CDR3 size: 17 residues. Germline CDR1 reads MNHEY; CDR2 reads SVGEGT. With 6 bases removed from V and 0 bases from J, the gap between germline ends came to 19 bases. In nucleotides, the CDR3 is TGTGCCAGCAGCTTCGCCAACCAGGGGATGAGCACAGATACGCAGTATTTT. Translated, it gives CASSFANQGMSTDTQYF.

This clonotype turned up a few times. The chain has TRBV4-1 and TRBJ1-4; D is perhaps TRBD1 (5 bases). Germline-derived CDR1 and CDR2 are MGHRA and YSYEKL. Trimming took 0 bases from V and 7 from J, leaving 18 bases between them. The CDR3 loop spans 17 amino acids. The CDR3 protein is CASSQEKMGVGFEKLFF. Written as DNA, the CDR3 is TGCGCCAGCAGCCAAGAAAAAATGGGGGTCGGATTTGAAAAACTGTTTTTT.

The chain recombines TRBV29-1 with TRBJ2-5; TRBD1 agrees at 9 bases. This CDR3 has 14 residues. CDR1 and CDR2 from the germline V gene are SQVTM and ANQGSEA. V lost 1 base and J lost 5; bases outside the gene matches: 5. CDR3 protein: CSVEGDRVGETQYF. The CDR3 region has the DNA TGCAGCGTTGAAGGGGACAGGGTTGGGGAGACCCAGTACTTC.

This clonotype was counted a few times. The chain is built from TRBV6-1 and TRBJ2-7; D perhaps matches TRBD1 (6 bases). Germline V CDR1 and CDR2: MNHNS, SASEGT. V shed 10 bases and J shed 0 bases, with 16 bases lying between them. The CDR3 runs 14 residues. The CDR3 sequence is CATKNRVNSYEQYF. The CDR3 DNA reads TGTGCCACAAAAAACAGGGTAAACTCCTACGAGCAGTACTTC.

The table lists this clonotype with a few counts. The gene calls are TRBV9 and TRBJ2-5; D may be TRBD1 (7 bases). The germline gives CDR1 SGDLS, CDR2 YYNGEE. This CDR3 is 15 amino acids long. V lost 3 bases, J lost 4 bases, and 16 bases lay in between. The CDR3 protein is CASSAFGGGVETQYF. As DNA, the CDR3 is TGTGCCAGCAGCGCCTTCGGAGGGGGCGTAGAGACCCAGTACTTC.

The table lists this clonotype with a few counts. The V call is TRBV7-9, the J call TRBJ2-7; weak D call: TRBD2 (7 bases). The length of the CDR3 is 14 residues. Germline assignment: CDR1 SEHNR and CDR2 FQNEAQ (reference sequence). V dropped 2 bases and J dropped 3 bases, with 11 bases sitting between them. This chain's CDR3 is CASSLRGAFYEQYF. For the CDR3, the DNA is TGTGCCAGCAGCTTACGGGGGGCTTTCTACGAGCAGTACTTC.

Regarding this clonotype: A read error may produce the germline difference seen at one junction end. This chain connects TRBV7-9 to TRBJ2-3, with TRBD1 matching 11 bases. CDR3 length: 15 residues. Germline V gene lookup returns CDR1 SEHNR and CDR2 FQNEAQ (reference sequence). CDR3 in amino acids: CASSSRTGGTNTQYF. The CDR3 nucleotides read TGTGCCAGCAGCTCGAGGACAGGGGGCACAAATACGCAGTATTTT.

This clonotype appeared a few times. This rearrangement joins TRBV7-9 to TRBJ1-4; D might be TRBD1 (5 bases). Looked up from germline, CDR1 is SEHNR and CDR2 is FQNEAQ (reference sequence). V was pared by 1 base and J by 7 bases, with 13 bases between. This CDR3 comprises 15 residues. The CDR3 reads CASSLGGAGGEKLFF. CDR3 nucleotide sequence: TGTGCCAGCAGCTTAGGAGGGGCAGGAGGTGAAAAACTGTTTTTT.

At least ten counts were recorded for this clonotype. The gene calls are TRBV2 and TRBJ1-1; D is uncertain. V lost 6 bases and J lost 7, with 9 bases in between. Per germline, CDR1 SNHLY and CDR2 FYNNEI. This CDR3 is built from 11 residues. CDR3 residues: CASRNRNEAFF. CDR3 nucleotide sequence: TGTGCCAGCAGGAACAGAAATGAAGCTTTCTTT.

This clonotype was seen a handful of times. This rearrangement joins TRBV7-8 to TRBJ2-7; 8 nucleotides match TRBD1. With 2 bases clipped from V and 5 bases from J, the junction kept 8 bases outside the gene matches. Germline-derived CDR1 and CDR2 are SGHVS and FQNEAQ. CDR3 size: 15 residues. DNA for the CDR3: TGTGCCAGCAGCTTAAGACGACAGGGGATCCACGAGCAGTACTTC. This encodes CASSLRRQGIHEQYF.

This clonotype occurred many times. V usage is TRBV4-1 and J usage is TRBJ2-7; maybe TRBD2 (5 bases). The CDR3 totals 15 residues. Germline V lookup: CDR1 MGHRA, CDR2 YSYEKL. V lost 0 bases and J lost 8, with 17 bases in between. The CDR3 DNA follows: TGCGCCAGCAGCCAAGATAGTTCGGGAATTGGAAAGCAGTACTTC. Its protein product is CASSQDSSGIGKQYF.

The chain has TRBV5-1 and TRBJ2-6; D unresolved. This CDR3 region has 14 residues. Germline assignment: CDR1 SGHRS and CDR2 YFSETQ. Trimming cost V 6 bases and J 2 bases, with 9 bases left between them. CDR3 sequence: CASIVSPGANVLTF. CDR3 DNA: TGCGCCAGCATAGTCTCCCCTGGGGCCAACGTCCTGACTTTC.

A few counts support this clonotype. The chain couples TRBV18 to TRBJ2-7, with D perhaps matching TRBD2 (5 bases). The V end was cut by 4 bases, the J end by 1 base, with 8 bases between. The CDR3 extends over 13 amino acids. Germline CDR1 KGHSH, CDR2 LQKENI. The CDR3 coding sequence is TGTGCCAGCTCACGGGAGAATTCCTACGAGCAGTACTTC. This translates into CASSRENSYEQYF. The full variable domain, completed using reference TRBV18 and TRBJ2-7, is NAGVMQNPRHLVRRRGQEARLRCSPMKGHSHVYWYRQLPEEGLKFMVYLQKENIIDESGMPKERFSAEFPKEGPSILRIQQVVRGDSAAYFCASSRENSYEQYFGPGTRLTVT.

The table lists this clonotype with a few counts. The chain recombines TRBV7-2 with TRBJ2-1, with 11 bases aligning to TRBD2. Germline V gene sequence: CDR1 SGHTA, CDR2 FQGNSA. The ends lost 5 bases at V and 1 base at J; junction bases unmatched: 7. The CDR3 is 17 amino acids. The CDR3 protein is CASSLTSGGRSYNEQFF. CDR3 DNA: TGTGCCAGCAGCCTCACTAGCGGGGGTAGGTCCTACAATGAGCAGTTCTTC.